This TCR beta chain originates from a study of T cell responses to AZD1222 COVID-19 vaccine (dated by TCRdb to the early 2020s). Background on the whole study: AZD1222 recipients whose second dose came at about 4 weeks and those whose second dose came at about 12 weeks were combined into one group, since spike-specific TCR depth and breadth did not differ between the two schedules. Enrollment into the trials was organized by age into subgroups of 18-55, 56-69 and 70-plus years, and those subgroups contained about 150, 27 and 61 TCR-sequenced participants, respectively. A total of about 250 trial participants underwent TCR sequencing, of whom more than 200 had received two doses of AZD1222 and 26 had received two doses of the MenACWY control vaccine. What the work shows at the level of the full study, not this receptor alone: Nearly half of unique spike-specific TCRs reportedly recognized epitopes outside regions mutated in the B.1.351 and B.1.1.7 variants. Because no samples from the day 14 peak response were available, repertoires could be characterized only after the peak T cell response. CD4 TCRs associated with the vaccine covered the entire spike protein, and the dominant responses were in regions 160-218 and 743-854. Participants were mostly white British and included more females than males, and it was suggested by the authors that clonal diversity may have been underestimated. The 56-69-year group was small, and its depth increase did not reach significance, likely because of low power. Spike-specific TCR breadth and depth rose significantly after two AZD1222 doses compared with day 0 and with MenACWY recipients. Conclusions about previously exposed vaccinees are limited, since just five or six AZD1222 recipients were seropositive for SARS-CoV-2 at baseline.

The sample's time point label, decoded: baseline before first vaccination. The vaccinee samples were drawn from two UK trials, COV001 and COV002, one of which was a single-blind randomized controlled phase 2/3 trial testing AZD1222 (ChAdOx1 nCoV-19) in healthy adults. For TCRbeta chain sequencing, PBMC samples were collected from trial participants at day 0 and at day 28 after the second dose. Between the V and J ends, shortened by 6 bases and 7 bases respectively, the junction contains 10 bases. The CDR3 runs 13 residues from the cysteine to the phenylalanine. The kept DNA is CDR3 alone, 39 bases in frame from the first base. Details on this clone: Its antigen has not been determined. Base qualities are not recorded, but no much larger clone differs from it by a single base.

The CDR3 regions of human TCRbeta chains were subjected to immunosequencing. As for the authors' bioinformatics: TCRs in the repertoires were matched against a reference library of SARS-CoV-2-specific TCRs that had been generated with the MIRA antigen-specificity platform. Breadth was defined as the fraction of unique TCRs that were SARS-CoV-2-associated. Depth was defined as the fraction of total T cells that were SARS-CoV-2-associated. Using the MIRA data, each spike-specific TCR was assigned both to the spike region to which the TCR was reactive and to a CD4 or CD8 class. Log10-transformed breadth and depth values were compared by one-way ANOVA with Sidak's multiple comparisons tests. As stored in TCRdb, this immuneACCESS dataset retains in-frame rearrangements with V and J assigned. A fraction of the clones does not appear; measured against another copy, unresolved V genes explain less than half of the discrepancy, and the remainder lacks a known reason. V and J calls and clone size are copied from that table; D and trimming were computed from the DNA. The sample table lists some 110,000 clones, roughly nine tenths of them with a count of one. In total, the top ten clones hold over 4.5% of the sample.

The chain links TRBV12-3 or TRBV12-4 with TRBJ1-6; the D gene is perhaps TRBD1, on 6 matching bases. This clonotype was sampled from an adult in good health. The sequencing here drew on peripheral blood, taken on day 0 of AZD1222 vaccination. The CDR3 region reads CASRTGGNSPLHF. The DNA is TGTGCCAGCAGGACAGGAGGGAATTCACCCCTCCACTTT.